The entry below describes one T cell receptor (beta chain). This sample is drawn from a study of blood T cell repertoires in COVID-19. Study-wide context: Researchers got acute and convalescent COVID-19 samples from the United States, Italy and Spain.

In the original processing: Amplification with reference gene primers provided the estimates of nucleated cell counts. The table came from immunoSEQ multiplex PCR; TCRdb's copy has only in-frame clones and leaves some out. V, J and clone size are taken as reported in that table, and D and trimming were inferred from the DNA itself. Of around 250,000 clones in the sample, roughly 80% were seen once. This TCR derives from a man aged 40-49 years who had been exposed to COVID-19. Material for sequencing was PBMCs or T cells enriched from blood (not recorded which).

CDR3 loop: CASSPQRGLAGDEQFF. For the CDR3, the DNA is TGTGCCAGCTCACCACAGAGGGGACTAGCGGGAGACGAGCAGTTCTTC. The chain joins TRBV18 to TRBJ2-1, with 14 bases identical to TRBD2. Trimming removed 1 base from V and 10 bases from J; junction bases left unmatched: 6. Germline V gene lookup returns CDR1 KGHSH and CDR2 LQKENI. The CDR3 covers 16 residues.